The T cell receptor (beta chain) under discussion was sequenced for a study of blood T cell repertoires in COVID-19. Original processing methods: Estimation of nucleated cell counts was performed using reference gene primer amplification. Only in-frame clones appear in the TCRdb table, and some are missing; sequencing was by immunoSEQ multiplex PCR. V and J calls plus clone size are reproduced from that table; the DNA served to infer D and trimming. The sample shows over 100,000 clones, 85% to 90% of them seen only once. Seattle participants joined during active infection and were tracked over time. The CDR3 spans 16 residues. V gave up 0 bases and J gave up 2 bases, with 14 bases separating them. In germline, CDR1 is SGDLS, CDR2 YYNGEE.

This sequence joins TRBV9 and TRBJ2-5, with no clear D. This receptor was obtained from a man between 60 and 70 years old with COVID-19, enrolled during active disease. The material sequenced was peripheral blood. The CDR3 loop is CASSVAPSSSQETQYF. For the CDR3, the DNA is TGTGCCAGCAGCGTAGCCCCTAGTTCGTCACAAGAGACCCAGTACTTC.